This T cell receptor (beta chain) stems from a study of tumor and adjacent non-tumor tissue in lung cancer. The library came from three nested PCR rounds adapted from ARM-PCR protocols. TCRdb re-called the multiplex PCR reads through MiXCR, storing one row per CDR3 protein. The sample comprises over 100,000 distinct CDR3 sequences, 60% to 80% of which are singletons, and about 20% rests with the top ten. As for this clonotype: Just one base apart from a much larger clone, this may be a read error.

RNA was extracted from bulk tissue without any cell sorting. More than 3 cm separated this lung sample from the edge of the tumor. V was clipped by 0 bases and J by 6 bases, with 12 bases between them. Germline CDR1 and CDR2: SGHDT and YYEEEE. This CDR3 spans 14 amino acids. J is TRBJ1-1 and V is TRBV5-6; D not certain. Sequencing was done on a sample of distant non-tumor lung tissue. This receptor was obtained from a man between 60 and 75 years old with non-small cell lung cancer. CDR3 sequence: CASSLAGGMAEAFF. In DNA form, the CDR3 reads TGTGCCAGCAGCTTGGCGGGAGGAATGGCTGAAGCTTTCTTT.